A single sample gave rise to the 15 T cell receptor beta chains below, sequenced in a study of cytomegalovirus exposure and HLA in healthy donors. 13 Jbeta primers and 60 Vbeta primers were used for the PCR. The table came from immunoSEQ multiplex PCR; TCRdb's copy has only in-frame clones and leaves some out. The sample yields some 130,000 clones, roughly four fifths seen once. The material sequenced was PBMCs. The receptors stem from a woman in her 30s in good health and CMV-seropositive.

The chain joins TRBV6-6 to TRBJ1-2; D not certain. Germline loops: CDR1 MNHNY, CDR2 SVGAGI (reference sequence). V lost 2 bases to trimming and J lost 8 bases, with 15 bases between them. This CDR3 is built from 14 residues. The CDR3 here is CASSYGPGEVGYTF. The CDR3 bases are TGTGCCAGCAGTTACGGTCCGGGTGAGGTGGGCTACACCTTC.

The gene calls are TRBV4-3 and TRBJ2-1; D call uncertain. Trimming stripped 3 bases from V and 0 bases from J, with 9 bases between. CDR1 is LGHNA, CDR2 YSLEER, per germline. The CDR3 has 15 amino acids. CDR3: CASSQRVSSYNEQFF. The CDR3 nucleotides are TGCGCCAGCAGCCAGAGAGTGAGCTCCTACAATGAGCAGTTCTTC.

V gene TRBV4-3 combines with J gene TRBJ2-7; D is unresolved. The CDR3 contains 15 residues. V lost 1 base to trimming and J lost 1 base, with 11 bases between them. Per germline, CDR1 LGHNA and CDR2 YSLEER. The CDR3 coding sequence is TGCGCCAGCAGCCAAGGGCCTAGTTTGTCCTACGAGCAGTACTTC. Translated, it gives CASSQGPSLSYEQYF.

The rearrangement uses TRBV15 and TRBJ1-4; no definite D call. The CDR3 extends over 15 amino acids. In germline, CDR1 is LNHNV, CDR2 YYDKDF (reference sequence). The V gene lost 3 bases and the J gene lost 8 bases, with 16 bases spanning the gap. The CDR3 reads CATSRVMTGSEKLFF. Written as DNA, the CDR3 is TGTGCCACCAGCAGGGTTATGACGGGGAGCGAAAAACTGTTTTTT.

The chain has TRBV4-2 and TRBJ2-3; tentatively, D is TRBD2 (6 bases). V lost 0 bases and J lost 8, with 18 bases in between. The CDR3 contains 16 residues. Germline loops: CDR1 LGHNA, CDR2 YNFKEQ. The CDR3 sequence: CASSQDNLGAGTTQYF. The CDR3 nucleotides read TGTGCCAGCAGCCAAGATAATCTCGGCGCGGGGACTACGCAGTATTTT.

The J gene is TRBJ2-3, the V gene TRBV9, with D possibly TRBD1 on 5 matching bases. The CDR3 spans 14 residues. CDR1 is SGDLS, CDR2 YYNGEE, per germline. The ends were cut back, 7 bases at V and 0 bases at J, with 12 bases in the middle. This CDR3 reads CASGATPSTDTQYF. In nucleotides, the CDR3 is TGTGCCAGCGGGGCCACACCAAGCACAGATACGCAGTATTTT.

CDR3 residues: CASSQRDRIAGNADTQYF. As DNA, the CDR3 is TGTGCCAGCAGCCAAAGAGACAGGATAGCGGGTAATGCAGATACGCAGTATTTT. This rearrangement joins TRBV7-2 to TRBJ2-3, with D perhaps matching TRBD2 (7 bases). Germline V CDR1 and CDR2: SGHTA, FQGNSA. V was pared by 5 bases and J by 4 bases, with 25 bases between. The CDR3 totals 18 residues.

J is TRBJ2-1 and V is TRBV11-3; 12 bases map to TRBD2. The V gene end was trimmed by 0 bases and the J gene end by 6 bases; junction bases not matched to a gene: 9. The germline V gene encodes CDR1 SGHNT and CDR2 YENEEA. The CDR3 runs 18 residues. As DNA, the CDR3 is TGTGCCAGCAGCTTAGATCCCCTAGCGGGGGGGCTGGGCAATGAGCAGTTCTTC. Amino acids: CASSLDPLAGGLGNEQFF.

The chain employs TRBV5-1 and TRBJ2-7, with 11 bases identical to TRBD1. CDR1 is SGHRS, CDR2 YFSETQ, per germline. The CDR3 runs 13 residues. V trimming: 4 bases; J trimming: 5 bases; junction bases outside the gene matches: 2. The CDR3 spells CASSRDRGDEQYF. As DNA, the CDR3 is TGCGCCAGCAGCCGGGACAGGGGGGACGAGCAGTACTTC.

V is TRBV7-2 and J is TRBJ1-5, with 8 bases that match TRBD1. The CDR3 consists of 16 residues. The V segment lost 0 bases and the J segment 6 bases; nucleotides outside the gene matches: 7. From germline, CDR1 is SGHTA and CDR2 FQGNSA. CDR3 DNA sequence: TGTGCCAGCAGCTTAGCGAGCAGGGGGCTAGTTCAGCCCCAGCATTTT. It is translated as CASSLASRGLVQPQHF.

About this clone itself: Mismatch with germline at one junction end may stem from a read error. The rearrangement uses TRBV4-2 and TRBJ2-7, with a weak D call TRBD2 (6 bases). The CDR3 loop spans 15 amino acids. Germline V gene sequence: CDR1 LGHNA, CDR2 YNFKEQ. CDR3 protein: CASSQVFGDSSEQYF. As DNA, the CDR3 is TGTGCCAGCAGCCAAGTGTTCGGGGACTCCTCCGAGCAGTACTTC.

This clone was recorded only once. This chain joins TRBV2 and TRBJ2-1, with D maybe TRBD1 (6 bases). Germline assignment: CDR1 SNHLY and CDR2 FYNNEI. The CDR3 runs 13 residues. The V end lost 4 bases, the J end lost 6 bases, and 10 bases lay between the germline ends. The CDR3 DNA is TGTGCCAGCAGTGTTCAGGGGTTCAATGAGCAGTTCTTC. Encoded protein: CASSVQGFNEQFF.

This clone came up once. The chain carries TRBV15 and TRBJ2-2, with 8 bases fitting TRBD1. The CDR3 is 14 residues long. V dropped 1 base and J dropped 6; count of bases not matched to a gene: 1. Germline V CDR1 and CDR2: LNHNV, YYDKDF (reference sequence). The CDR3 sequence: CATSRGTGSGELFF. The CDR3 DNA follows: TGTGCCACCAGCAGAGGGACAGGGTCCGGGGAGCTGTTTTTT.

The chain uses TRBV7-9 and TRBJ2-2; maybe TRBD1 (6 bases). Per germline, CDR1 SEHNR and CDR2 FQNEAQ (reference sequence). The CDR3 totals 15 residues. The V end lost 7 bases, the J end lost 6 bases, and 18 bases lay between the germline ends. In DNA, the CDR3 is TGTGCCAGCACCACAGGGTTAGGGTTGGCCGGGGAGCTGTTTTTT. As protein: CASTTGLGLAGELFF.

The rearrangement links TRBV12-5 to TRBJ2-1, with D maybe TRBD2 (6 bases). Trimming left V 10 bases short and J 8 bases short, with 18 bases between. This CDR3 spans 13 amino acids. Germline CDR1 is LGHNT and CDR2 is FRNRAP. The CDR3 bases are TGTGCTACTGGAGGGGATTCATTTTATGAGCAGTTCTTC. It yields the protein CATGGDSFYEQFF.